This T cell receptor (beta chain) was identified in a study of Graves' ophthalmopathy and Graves' hyperthyroidism (dated by TCRdb to 2016 to 2019). With respect to the entire study: A patient counted as having stable hyperthyroidism if there was no progression to ophthalmopathy within 18 months of follow-up. The study used signatures of the TCR beta repertoire to tell Graves' ophthalmopathy apart from Graves' hyperthyroidism and to predict which patients would progress to ophthalmopathy. In total, 135 blood samples were TCR-sequenced: 43 ophthalmopathy, approximately 80 hyperthyroidism and some 17 hyperthyroidism-to-ophthalmopathy patients. To explore V-J signatures distinguishing ophthalmopathy from hyperthyroidism, a discovery set of 100 patients (fewer than 45 ophthalmopathy, 57 stable hyperthyroidism) was enrolled. An independent validation cohort comprised roughly 20 hyperthyroidism patients and about 16 patients who later progressed from hyperthyroidism to ophthalmopathy. In five to seven hyperthyroidism patients, the T-cell repertoire of thyroid tissue was compared with the T-cell repertoire of blood. Once sampling was done, hyperthyroidism patients were given methimazole at a starting dose of 30 mg daily, while ophthalmopathy patients were given high-dose intravenous methylprednisolone. What the research found in general, with its limitations: Most expanded thyroid clonotypes with frequency above 0.001 were also detected in blood, suggesting blood repertoires may reflect the thyroid immune response. In validation, the model predicted ophthalmopathy progression with more than 70% sensitivity and 72.22% specificity; around twelve predicted patients were CT-confirmed with GO in a median of approximately 6.5 months. In cross-validation, the 13-signature model distinguished ophthalmopathy from stable hyperthyroidism with nearly 90% sensitivity and 81.08% specificity, and in the test set the corresponding values were roughly 80% and 76%. No statistical method was used to set the sample size in advance, and the investigators knew which group each participant was assigned to.

Patients with hyperthyroidism were aged 18 to 65 years, had been newly diagnosed, and had a disease duration of less than 2 months. Patients with other autoimmune diseases, uncontrolled infections, pregnancy or lactation were excluded. Clinical symptoms, serum thyroxine, TRAb, thyroid ultrasound and orbital computed tomography formed the basis of the diagnosis. Trizol reagent was used to extract the total RNA, and its quality was then checked on an Agilent 2100 Bioanalyzer. The germline V gene gives CDR1 as SQVTM and CDR2 as ANQGSEA. For this chain, trimming is 8 bases at the V end and 5 bases at the J end, and the number of junction bases without a gene match is 8. The CDR3 runs 12 amino acids, cysteine and phenylalanine included. Only CDR3 DNA remains: 36 bases, in frame from the first base. As to this clonotype: The antigen it binds to is not known. The input lacks base qualities; no much larger clone sits a single base away.

For repertoire sequencing, the TCR beta CDR3 regions were amplified from RNA transcripts. HTBI primers and the Qiagen OneStep RT-PCR kit were used in a first-round RT-PCR, which was followed by a second-round multiplex PCR, size selection and purification. Libraries were sequenced paired-end with 100 bp reads on an Illumina HiSeq2000. Processing in the source paper ran as follows. SOAPnuke was used to process the reads, throwing out any read that had adapters, had uncalled bases, had a mean Phred below 15, or lacked an exact constant-primer or identifier match. COPE v1.2.5 was used to merge the high-quality paired reads. Each unique nucleotide sequence was treated as a clonotype, and MiTCR v1.1 was used to align the clonotypes to the IMGT TRB V, D and J references. Only V-J combinations with frequency above 0.0001 were analysed, covering around 99% of repertoires. For each V-J combination, a TCR clonal expansion and chaos score was defined as the ratio of F50 clonal expansion to chaos observed in the TCRdist matrix. Welch's t-statistics and random forest were used to narrow the features down to 10 to 15 V-J combinations, which were then fed into a naive Bayes classifier. Thyroid-blood repertoire similarity was quantified with the Morisita-Horn index. TCRdb handled the public reads itself, with Q25 trimming in fastp and clone calling in MiXCR, and kept productive beta chains. Rows merge per CDR3 protein into single entries with the most common DNA and genes. The V and J calls and clone size are TCRdb's, not the authors'. The sample table contains about 1.2 million distinct CDR3 sequences; only one count was recorded for about 40% of them. Approximately 10% of the sample rests with the top ten.

The material sequenced was peripheral blood or thyroid tissue (not recorded which). The V gene is TRBV29-1 and the J gene is TRBJ2-7, with 8 junctional bases fitting TRBD1. The clonotype was recovered from an adult man with Graves' hyperthyroidism. The DNA is as follows: TGCAGCTCACGGGGACAGGCGGACGAGCAGTACTTC. Its protein reads: CSSRGQADEQYF.